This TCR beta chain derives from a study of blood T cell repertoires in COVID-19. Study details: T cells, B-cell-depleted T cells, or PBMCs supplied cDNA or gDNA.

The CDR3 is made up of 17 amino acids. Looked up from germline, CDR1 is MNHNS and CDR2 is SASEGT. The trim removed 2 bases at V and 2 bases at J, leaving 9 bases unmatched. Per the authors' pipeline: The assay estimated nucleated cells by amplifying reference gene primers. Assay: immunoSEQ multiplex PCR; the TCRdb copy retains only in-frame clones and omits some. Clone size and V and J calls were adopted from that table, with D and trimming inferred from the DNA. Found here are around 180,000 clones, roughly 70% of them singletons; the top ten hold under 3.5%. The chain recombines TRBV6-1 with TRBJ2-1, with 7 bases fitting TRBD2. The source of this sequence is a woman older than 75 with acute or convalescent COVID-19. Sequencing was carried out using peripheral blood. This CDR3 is CASSEYEAGRAYNEQFF. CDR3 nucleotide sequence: TGTGCCAGCAGTGAATATGAGGCAGGGAGGGCCTACAATGAGCAGTTCTTC.